One and the same sample provided the 18 T cell receptor beta chains below, sequenced in a study of CD8 T cells in ankylosing spondylitis. TCRdb re-derived calls from the 5' RACE reads in MiXCR, one entry per CDR3 protein. The sample has 220,000 or so distinct CDR3 sequences; roughly 10% are singletons. The sample taken for sequencing was blood, either unsorted or a sorted T cell fraction (not recorded which). The receptors come from a male donor with ankylosing spondylitis or in good health (not recorded which).

This clonotype was detected many times. The chain uses TRBV20-1 and TRBJ2-2, with unresolved D. The germline gives CDR1 DFQATT, CDR2 SNEGSKA (reference sequence). V was trimmed by 6 bases and J by 6 bases, leaving 14 bases between them. This CDR3 spans 13 amino acids. In DNA form, the CDR3 reads TGCAGTGCGAGAAAAAACGCGGCCGGGGAGCTGTTTTTT. This translates into CSARKNAAGELFF.

The chain recombines TRBV7-8 with TRBJ2-2; 8 bases align to TRBD1. This CDR3 is built from 14 residues. V trimming: 5 bases; J trimming: 5 bases; junction bases outside the gene matches: 4. Per germline, CDR1 SGHVS and CDR2 FQNEAQ. The CDR3 protein is CASSVRDRTGELFF. In DNA form, the CDR3 reads TGTGCCAGCAGCGTTCGGGACAGGACCGGGGAGCTGTTTTTT.

This clonotype was recorded at least ten times. The chain employs TRBV7-6 and TRBJ1-6, with 7 bases matching TRBD1. With 5 bases clipped from V and 7 bases from J, the junction kept 11 bases outside the gene matches. CDR1 is SGHVS and CDR2 is FNYEAQ in the germline V gene. CDR3 size: 16 residues. The CDR3 sequence is CASSQYQQGTNSPLHF. DNA for the CDR3: TGTGCCAGCAGCCAATACCAACAGGGGACGAATTCACCCCTCCACTTT. Based on the CDR3 plus reference TRBV7-6 and TRBJ1-6, the full variable domain is GAGVSQSPRYKVTKRGQDVALRCDPISGHVSLYWYRQALGQGPEFLTYFNYEAQQDKSGLPNDRFSAERPEGSISTLTIQRTEQRDSAMYRCASSQYQQGTNSPLHFGNGTRLTVT.

This clonotype occurred a few times. This chain connects TRBV27 to TRBJ1-6; 8 bases map to TRBD1. The CDR3 is 16 amino acids. After removal of 0 bases from V and 8 bases from J, the junction contained 6 bases not matched to a gene. From germline, CDR1 is MNHEY and CDR2 SMNVEV (reference sequence). CDR3 bases: TGTGCCAGCAGTTTATCGTGGGACAGGAGGTATTCACCCCTCCACTTT. Translation gives CASSLSWDRRYSPLHF.

This chain uses TRBV6-1 with TRBJ2-1, with TRBD2 identical over 13 bases. V shed 4 bases and J 8 bases; nucleotides not matched to a gene: 11. CDR3 length: 17 residues. Per germline, CDR1 MNHNS and CDR2 SASEGT. The chain's CDR3 is CASSGTSGGPPLDEQFF. The DNA of the CDR3 is TGTGCCAGCAGTGGGACTAGCGGGGGCCCCCCCCTGGATGAGCAGTTCTTC.

The chain has TRBV4-2 and TRBJ2-7; 9 positions agree with TRBD2. The V and J ends lost 0 bases and 2 bases, in that order; junction bases with no gene match: 8. Germline values: CDR1 LGHNA, CDR2 YNFKEQ. The CDR3 extends over 17 amino acids. CDR3 sequence (DNA): TGTGCCAGCAGCCAAGATCTAGCGGCGGGGGGGGCCTACGAGCAGTACTTC. The encoded protein is CASSQDLAAGGAYEQYF.

The chain combines TRBV2 with TRBJ2-7; no clear D. This CDR3 region has 13 residues. In germline, CDR1 is SNHLY, CDR2 FYNNEI. With 5 bases removed from V and 2 bases from J, the gap between germline ends came to 10 bases. The CDR3 nucleotides read TGTGCCAGCAGTCCCGTAACAACCTACGAGCAGTACTTC. This codes for CASSPVTTYEQYF.

This clonotype has a count of ten or more. This sequence joins TRBV28 and TRBJ1-2; D may be TRBD1 (6 bases). V lost 8 bases, J lost 8 bases, and 21 bases lay in between. This CDR3 comprises 14 residues. Germline CDR1 MDHEN, CDR2 SYDVKM. DNA for the CDR3: TGTGCCAGCTCAGGGGCCCCAATCCTTGCCGGCTACACCTTC. Its translation is CASSGAPILAGYTF.

The chain has TRBV7-9 and TRBJ2-1, with a weak D call TRBD2 (6 bases). CDR1 is SEHNR, CDR2 FQNEAQ, per germline (reference sequence). V dropped 0 bases and J dropped 12 bases, with 18 bases sitting between them. The CDR3 runs 15 residues. The CDR3 loop is CASSLARDQPRPQFF. DNA of the CDR3: TGTGCCAGCAGCTTAGCGCGGGATCAACCGCGGCCGCAGTTCTTC.

This chain links TRBV24-1 with TRBJ1-5; D unclear. CDR3 length: 18 residues. Germline CDR1 and CDR2: KGHDR and SFDVKD. The V gene lost 1 base and the J gene lost 1 base, with 16 bases spanning the gap. CDR3 DNA: TGTGCCACCAGTGATTTTAAGAGTGGGCGAGGAAGCAATCAGCCCCAGCATTTT. Its protein is CATSDFKSGRGSNQPQHF.

At least ten counts were recorded for this clonotype. The chain couples TRBV7-6 to TRBJ1-4, with 7 bases that match TRBD1. V was clipped by 5 bases and J by 7 bases; unmatched bases: 4. The CDR3 extends over 13 amino acids. Germline V CDR1 and CDR2: SGHVS, FNYEAQ. The CDR3 nucleotides are TGTGCCAGCAGCACCAGGGGGAGTGAAAAACTGTTTTTT. As protein: CASSTRGSEKLFF.

This clonotype was counted ten times or more. The chain uses TRBV7-2 and TRBJ1-1; no clear D gene. From germline, CDR1 is SGHTA and CDR2 FQGNSA. Trimming removed 6 bases from V and 1 base from J, with 9 bases in between. The CDR3 is 13 residues long. The CDR3 DNA reads TGTGCCAGCAGTTTGACCGAGAACACTGAAGCTTTCTTT. It yields the protein CASSLTENTEAFF.

A few counts support this clonotype. The J gene is TRBJ2-3, the V gene TRBV12-3 or TRBV12-4; 9 bases map to TRBD1. The CDR3 consists of 15 residues. V gave up 3 bases and J gave up 4 bases; unmatched junction bases: 5. The CDR3 is CASSFDRGISDTQYF. In DNA form, the CDR3 reads TGTGCCAGCAGTTTTGACAGGGGGATCTCAGATACGCAGTATTTT.

This clonotype occurred many times. The chain couples TRBV9 to TRBJ1-5; D is possibly TRBD1 (5 bases). V was clipped by 3 bases and J by 7 bases, with 17 bases between them. The CDR3 loop spans 15 amino acids. The germline V gene has CDR1 SGDLS and CDR2 YYNGEE. CDR3 protein: CASSASLGDAQPQHF. CDR3 DNA: TGTGCCAGCAGCGCCTCTTTAGGGGACGCCCAGCCCCAGCATTTT. The full variable domain, rest sourced from reference TRBV9 and TRBJ1-5, is DSGVTQTPKHLITATGQRVTLRCSPRSGDLSVYWYQQSLDQGLQFLIQYYNGEERAKGNILERFSAQQFPDLHSELNLSSLELGDSALYFCASSASLGDAQPQHFGDGTRLSIL.

The CDR3: CASSQGRQETQYF. The CDR3 bases are TGTGCCAGCAGCCAAGGGAGGCAAGAGACCCAGTACTTC. The chain has TRBV3-1 and TRBJ2-5, with a weak D call TRBD2 (5 bases). The CDR3 runs to 13 residues. V dropped 1 base and J dropped 2 bases, with 5 bases sitting between them. The germline gives CDR1 LGHDT, CDR2 YNNKEL (reference sequence).

As regards this clonotype: A much more abundant neighbour one base away suggests this may be a read error. The rearrangement uses TRBV9 and TRBJ2-1; the match to TRBD2 covers 8 bases. CDR1 is SGDLS, CDR2 YYNGEE, per germline. With V trimmed by 4 bases and J by 12 bases, 12 bases remained unmatched. The CDR3 is 14 residues long. This chain's CDR3 is CASSMIGGAYGQFF. Written as DNA, the CDR3 is TGTGCCAGCAGCATGATCGGGGGGGCCTATGGGCAGTTCTTC.

This clonotype was observed at least ten times. The gene calls are TRBV7-8 and TRBJ1-3, with a possible D match to TRBD1 (5 bases). The CDR3 is 15 residues long. Germline-derived CDR1 and CDR2 are SGHVS and FQNEAQ. Trimming left V 5 bases short and J 7 bases short, with 18 bases between. CDR3 protein: CASSPEAGNGNTIYF. The DNA of the CDR3 is TGTGCCAGCAGCCCAGAGGCAGGGAATGGTAACACCATATATTTT.

V usage is TRBV12-3 or TRBV12-4 and J usage is TRBJ2-7, with TRBD1 matching over 7 bases. The CDR3 is 16 amino acids. Trimming removed 5 bases from V and 4 bases from J; junction bases left unmatched: 14. The CDR3 sequence is CASSRDSRPWAYEQYF. The CDR3 nucleotides read TGTGCCAGCAGTCGGGACAGCCGGCCCTGGGCTTACGAGCAGTACTTC.